Listed below are T cell receptor beta chains from one sample, sequenced in a study of CD8 T cells in ankylosing spondylitis. TCRdb independently ran MiXCR on the 5' RACE reads; one entry per CDR3 protein. The table lists about 500,000 distinct CDR3 sequences, 9.5% to 15% of them singletons. The sequenced sample consisted of blood, either unsorted or a sorted T cell fraction (not recorded which). The receptors derive from a male donor with ankylosing spondylitis. The CDR3 runs from the conserved cysteine through the conserved F or W. Each record gives: V gene, J gene, CDR3 protein.

TRBV20-1	TRBJ1-2	CSATRTGLYGYTF
TRBV6-1	TRBJ1-6	CASSEAGGGVSPLHF
TRBV3-1	TRBJ1-2	CASSQGRNSGYGYTF
TRBV6-1	TRBJ2-7	CASSQIGSSYEQYF
TRBV7-6	TRBJ2-1	CASSFNLADTYNEQFF
TRBV3-1	TRBJ1-1	CASSQSWAENTEAFF
TRBV5-1	TRBJ1-6	CASSFRQGASNSPLHF
TRBV20-1	TRBJ1-2	CSAPRQPYGYTF
TRBV7-9	TRBJ1-3	CASSLAIITVSGNTIYF
TRBV4-2	TRBJ2-5	CASSQAGTSGRETQYF
TRBV19	TRBJ2-2	CASRRTSDTGELFF
TRBV12-3/TRBV12-4	TRBJ2-3	CASSFGGEADTQYF
TRBV27	TRBJ1-4	CASSYARNNEKLFF
TRBV15	TRBJ2-1	CATRDRGFHNEQFF
TRBV4-1	TRBJ2-2	CASSQDVRTGNTGELFF
TRBV6-6	TRBJ1-4	CASSYSTGGLFF
TRBV24-1	TRBJ2-1	CATSGPPRAWGYNEQFF
TRBV15	TRBJ2-7	CATSRDPGLGHYEQYF
TRBV6-1	TRBJ2-7	CASSEGGGGPGEQYF
TRBV5-1	TRBJ2-1	CASSKDRNEQFF
TRBV2	TRBJ2-3	CASSAHTDTQYF
TRBV12-3/TRBV12-4	TRBJ2-1	CASTRTGGRNEQFF
TRBV2	TRBJ1-2	CASTSREGINNYGYTF
TRBV19	TRBJ1-4	CASSPQTGSDEKLFF
TRBV5-1	TRBJ1-2	CASSFTGVNYGYTF
TRBV6-1	TRBJ2-7	CASTLLGPSYEQYF
TRBV29-1	TRBJ2-1	CSTPGTGGINEQFF
TRBV12-3/TRBV12-4	TRBJ2-3	CASNKLAGPDTQYF
TRBV12-3/TRBV12-4	TRBJ1-1	CASRQGQFAEAFF
TRBV7-9	TRBJ1-2	CASSFPENYGYTF
TRBV11-2	TRBJ2-1	CASSLDPGPQLSNEQFF
TRBV20-1	TRBJ2-1	CSAIIHDEQFF
TRBV2	TRBJ2-1	CASNFARDDEQFF
TRBV11-2	TRBJ2-5	CASSLGSSSGFQETQYF
TRBV20-1	TRBJ1-1	CRGGTGRENTEAFF
TRBV5-1	TRBJ2-2	CASSLARRVNTGELFF
TRBV20-1	TRBJ1-1	CSARGLTEGNTEAFF
TRBV20-1	TRBJ1-2	CSAVGTGTLYGYTF
TRBV5-5	TRBJ2-5	CASTNRLGETQYF
TRBV14	TRBJ1-1	CASSTDRWGSEAFF
TRBV5-6	TRBJ2-7	CASSTPGQGATYEQYF
TRBV5-1	TRBJ1-4	CASSAGDGDEKLFF
TRBV4-1	TRBJ2-1	CASSQEIAGGIAEEFF
TRBV20-1	TRBJ1-6	CSANPIGSYNSPLHF
TRBV20-1	TRBJ2-1	CSALTSGRPNEQFF
TRBV29-1	TRBJ2-2	CSVDDSGSGELFF
TRBV10-3	TRBJ1-6	CAISGGNSPLHF
TRBV30	TRBJ2-5	CAWARPSRETQYF
TRBV11-1	TRBJ2-7	CASSLPGQDEQYF
TRBV7-9	TRBJ2-3	CASGITGPGTDTQYF
TRBV29-1	TRBJ1-1	CSDGPNTEAFF
TRBV5-1	TRBJ2-6	CASSFDRSGANVLTF
TRBV20-1	TRBJ1-1	CSASYLREKNTEAFF
TRBV12-3/TRBV12-4	TRBJ1-3	CASSFSGNTIYF
TRBV7-2	TRBJ2-1	CASSFAGWSNEQFF
TRBV3-1	TRBJ1-2	CASSHLGDYGYTF
TRBV7-9	TRBJ2-3	CATAPGLGTDTQYF
TRBV5-1	TRBJ2-1	CASSLRDRGGGEQFF
TRBV29-1	TRBJ2-7	CSVDSYPGEQYF